These T cell receptor beta chains were read from a single sample in a study of monozygotic twins with inflammatory bowel disease. TCRdb reprocessed the 5' RACE reads and keeps a single row for each CDR3 protein, giving no DNA. This listing includes about 420,000 distinct CDR3 sequences. Sequencing was performed on blood. These receptors were obtained from a human donor with ulcerative colitis or Crohn's disease, or a healthy co-twin of an affected twin (not recorded which). The CDR3 runs from the conserved cysteine through the conserved F or W.

j_call v_call cdr3_aa
TRBJ1-6 TRBV4-1 CASSQDQRSPLHF
TRBJ2-2 TRBV7-2 CASSSLASGAGELFF
TRBJ2-1 TRBV20-1 CSASGGRNNEQFF
TRBJ1-1 TRBV12-3/TRBV12-4 CASSFGVGAFF
TRBJ2-1 TRBV19 CASSRQGPYNEQFF
TRBJ1-1 TRBV9 CASSLTDRRSEAFF
TRBJ1-5 TRBV10-3 CAIRETLAPGQPQHF
TRBJ2-1 TRBV5-1 CASSLGDRVGHEQFF
TRBJ2-1 TRBV27 CASSLAIPSYNEQFF
TRBJ2-7 TRBV7-2 CASSLVGAADEQYF
TRBJ2-6 TRBV4-1 CASSQHQGFAGANVLTF
TRBJ2-5 TRBV15 CATSRDARETQYF
TRBJ2-5 TRBV7-9 CASSFLTETQYF
TRBJ2-3 TRBV12-3/TRBV12-4 CASSWFDTQYF
TRBJ2-1 TRBV25-1 CASSVGSGGYNEQFF
TRBJ1-2 TRBV4-2 CASSQGGQPSYGYTF
TRBJ1-5 TRBV2 CASGGTNQPQHF
TRBJ2-3 TRBV28 CASRPLGGATDTQYF
TRBJ2-1 TRBV20-1 CSARASSYNEQFF
TRBJ2-3 TRBV20-1 CSAEADSTDTQYF
TRBJ1-2 TRBV24-1 CATSDLTGTPWWDGYTF
TRBJ2-1 TRBV12-3/TRBV12-4 CASRPRLAAAYNEQFF
TRBJ2-7 TRBV7-8 CASSLAGQGVTLEQYF
TRBJ2-5 TRBV20-1 CSSRPTSGGHETQYF
TRBJ1-3 TRBV18 CASSPLWTAARSGNTIYF
TRBJ2-1 TRBV27 CASSLGTSGGNEQFF
TRBJ2-3 TRBV11-2 CASSLDRDTQYF
TRBJ2-2 TRBV25-1 CASSDARLAGSTGELFF
TRBJ2-5 TRBV7-2 CASSFPWMDETQYF
TRBJ2-1 TRBV20-1 CSAREGSSYNEQFF
TRBJ2-2 TRBV7-6 CASIPSGIRTRNTGELFF
TRBJ2-1 TRBV27 CATGTGPSAREFF
TRBJ2-7 TRBV28 CASSPPGTGGGEQYF
TRBJ1-1 TRBV12-2 CASRLRDRATEAFF
TRBJ1-6 TRBV6-1 CASSDRRPTDSPLHF
TRBJ2-1 TRBV5-1 CASSLEAGGANEQFF
TRBJ2-1 TRBV10-3 CASLRGLEYNEQFF
TRBJ1-1 TRBV7-2 CASSRDRGREEAFF
TRBJ1-4 TRBV6-1 CASSPIPTNEKLFF
TRBJ1-4 TRBV25-1 CASSESEVFNEKLFF
TRBJ1-1 TRBV4-1 CASSQPRAGVNTEAFF
TRBJ2-7 TRBV6-5 CASSYSRDASYEQYF
TRBJ1-5 TRBV7-9 CASSSAWDVEGPQHF